What follows is one T cell receptor beta chain and its context. V lost 0 bases to trimming and J lost 7 bases, with 7 bases between them. Germline CDR1 reads SGHDN; CDR2 reads FVKESK. The CDR3 contains 13 residues. Here immunoSEQ multiplex PCR was the method, and the copy in TCRdb shows in-frame clones only, minus some. The repertoire holds around 2,000,000 clones, with over 85% as singletons. The data derive from a study of shared clonotypes between healthy human individuals. CD45RO-negative, CCR7-selected cells formed the naive CD8 fraction, which excluded terminally differentiated effector memory CD45RA+ cells.

Material for sequencing was naive CD8+ T cells sorted from blood. The TCR originated in a man aged 18 to 29 in good health. The chain has TRBV14 and TRBJ2-1; D remains unclear. CDR3: CASSQDKGNEQFF. The CDR3 DNA follows: TGTGCCAGCAGCCAAGATAAGGGAAATGAGCAGTTCTTC. Looking up the rest from reference TRBV14 and TRBJ2-1 gives the full variable domain: EAGVTQFPSHSVIEKGQTVTLRCDPISGHDNLYWYRRVMGKEIKFLLHFVKESKQDESGMPNNRFLAERTGGTYSTLKVQPAELEDSGVYFCASSQDKGNEQFFGPGTRLTVL.